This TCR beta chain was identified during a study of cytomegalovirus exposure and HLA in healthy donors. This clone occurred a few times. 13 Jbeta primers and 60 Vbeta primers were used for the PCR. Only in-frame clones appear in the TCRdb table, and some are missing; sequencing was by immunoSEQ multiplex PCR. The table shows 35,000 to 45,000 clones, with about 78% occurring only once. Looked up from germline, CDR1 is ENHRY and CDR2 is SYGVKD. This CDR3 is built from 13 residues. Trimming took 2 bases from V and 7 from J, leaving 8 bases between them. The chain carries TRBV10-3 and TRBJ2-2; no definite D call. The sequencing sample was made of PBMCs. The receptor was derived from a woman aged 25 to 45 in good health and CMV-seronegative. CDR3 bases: TGTGCCATCAGTGAGGGAGTCGGCGGGGAGCTGTTTTTT. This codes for CAISEGVGGELFF.